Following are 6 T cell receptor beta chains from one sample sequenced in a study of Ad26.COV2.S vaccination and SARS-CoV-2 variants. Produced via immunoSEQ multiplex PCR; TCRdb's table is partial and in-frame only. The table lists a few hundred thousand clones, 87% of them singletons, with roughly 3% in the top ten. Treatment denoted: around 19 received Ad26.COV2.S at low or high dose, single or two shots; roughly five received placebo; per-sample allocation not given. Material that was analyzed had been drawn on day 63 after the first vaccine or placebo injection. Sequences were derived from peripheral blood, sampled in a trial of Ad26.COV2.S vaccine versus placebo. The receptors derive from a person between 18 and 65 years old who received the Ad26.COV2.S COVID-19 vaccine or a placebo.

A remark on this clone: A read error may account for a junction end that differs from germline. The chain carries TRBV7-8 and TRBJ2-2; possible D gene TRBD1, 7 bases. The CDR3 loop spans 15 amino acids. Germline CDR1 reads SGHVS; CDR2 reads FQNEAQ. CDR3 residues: CASSLERTGQAGPRW. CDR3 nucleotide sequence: TGTGCCAGCAGCTTAGAAAGGACAGGTCAGGCGGGACCCCGTTGG. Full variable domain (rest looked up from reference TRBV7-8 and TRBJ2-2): GAGVSQSPRYKVAKRGQDVALRCDPISGHVSLFWYQQALGQGPEFLTYFQNEAQLDKSGLPSDRFFAERPEGSVSTLKIQRTQQEDSAVYLCASSLERTGQAGPRWGEGSRLTVL.

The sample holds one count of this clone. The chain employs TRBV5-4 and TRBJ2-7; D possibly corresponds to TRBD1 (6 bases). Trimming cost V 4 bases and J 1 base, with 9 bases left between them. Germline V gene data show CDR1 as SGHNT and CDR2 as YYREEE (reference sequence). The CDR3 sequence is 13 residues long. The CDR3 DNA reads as TGTGCCAGCAGCCGTACAGGGTCCTACGAGCAGTACGTC. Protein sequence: CASSRTGSYEQYV.

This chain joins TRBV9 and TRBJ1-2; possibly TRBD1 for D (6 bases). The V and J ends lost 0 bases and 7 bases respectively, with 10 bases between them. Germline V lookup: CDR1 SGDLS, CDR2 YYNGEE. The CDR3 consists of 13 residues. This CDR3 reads CASSVEGDAGYTF. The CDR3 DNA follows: TGTGCCAGCAGCGTAGAGGGGGATGCTGGCTACACCTTC.

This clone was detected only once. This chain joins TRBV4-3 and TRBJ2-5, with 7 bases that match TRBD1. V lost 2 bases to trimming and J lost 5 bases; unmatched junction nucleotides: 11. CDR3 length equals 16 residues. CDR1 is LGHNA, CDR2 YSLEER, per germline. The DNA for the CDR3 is TGCGCCAGCAGCCAACCGACGACAGGGCGGTTGGAGACCCAGTACTTC. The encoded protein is CASSQPTTGRLETQYF.

This CDR3 reads CASSLAPGFNTGELFF. CDR3 in DNA: TGTGCCAGCAGCTTAGCCCCGGGCTTTAACACCGGGGAGCTGTTTTTT. The rearrangement uses TRBV7-7 and TRBJ2-2; D remains unclear. CDR1 and CDR2 from the germline V gene are SSHAT and FNYEAQ (reference sequence). V dropped 0 bases and J dropped 2 bases, with 10 bases sitting between them. CDR3 length equals 16 residues.

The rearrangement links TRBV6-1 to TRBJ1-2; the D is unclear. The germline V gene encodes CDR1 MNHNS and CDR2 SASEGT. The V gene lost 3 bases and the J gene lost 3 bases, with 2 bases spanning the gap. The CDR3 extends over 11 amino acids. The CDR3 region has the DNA TGTGCCAGCAGTGAGTACTATGGCTACACCTTC. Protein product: CASSEYYGYTF.